This is a list of T cell receptor beta chains from one sample in a study of cytomegalovirus exposure and HLA in healthy donors. Only in-frame clones appear in the TCRdb table, and some are missing; sequencing was by immunoSEQ multiplex PCR. The data show 130,000 to 150,000 clones, 64% seen once. Sequences were obtained from PBMCs. The receptors shown here come from a woman in her twenties or thirties in good health and CMV-seropositive. The CDR3 runs from the conserved cysteine through the conserved F or W. The D gene is left open where the match is weak. Some rows have no size entry. The others give once, few or many, or a class for an expanded clone.

len	v_gene	d_gene	j_gene	abundance	CDR3nt	CDR3aa
19	TRBV27	TRBD2	TRBJ2-6	many	TGTGCCAGCAGTACCTTAATCGCGGGGGGGACGTCTGGGGCCAACGTCCTGACTTTC	CASSTLIAGGTSGANVLTF
15	TRBV5-6	NA	TRBJ2-7	NA	TGTGCCAGCAGCTTGGCCTATAGGAGCTCCTACGAGCAGTACTTC	CASSLAYRSSYEQYF
13	TRBV5-6	TRBD1	TRBJ1-1	NA	TGTGCCAGCAGCTCGGGACAGGTCCTTGAAGCTTTCTTT	CASSSGQVLEAFF
13	TRBV6-1	TRBD1	TRBJ1-2	few	TGTGCCAGCAGTGTGGGGACAGTCTATGGCTACACCTTC	CASSVGTVYGYTF
14	TRBV5-1	NA	TRBJ1-1	few	TGCGCCAGCAGCCAGAGTCAGGGAGGGACTGAAGCTTTCTTT	CASSQSQGGTEAFF
12	TRBV10-1	NA	TRBJ1-1	few	TGCGCCAGCAGTGAGTCGGTGGACAGAGCTTTCTTT	CASSESVDRAFF
16	TRBV6-5	NA	TRBJ1-4	few	TGTGCCAGCAGTTACTCCGCAGGGGCGTCAAGGGAAAAACTGTTTTTT	CASSYSAGASREKLFF
14	TRBV19	TRBD1	TRBJ2-5	NA	TGTGCCAGCAGGTCGAGACAGGGCCAAGAGACCCAGTACTTC	CASRSRQGQETQYF
16	TRBV2	TRBD1	TRBJ1-2	NA	TGTGCCAGCAGCATAGGACAGGGGGTAAGCTCGTATGGCTACACCTTC	CASSIGQGVSSYGYTF
11	TRBV30	NA	TRBJ2-1	NA	TGTGCCTGGAGTGTTTCCGGGGAGCAGTTCTTC	CAWSVSGEQFF
13	TRBV10-2	NA	TRBJ2-7	NA	TGCGCCAGCAAGCACTCCGACTCCTACGAGCAGTACTTC	CASKHSDSYEQYF
14	TRBV5-4	NA	TRBJ2-3	NA	TGTGCCAGCAGTTCCAGGTCGGGCACAGATACGCAGTATTTT	CASSSRSGTDTQYF
19	TRBV2	NA	TRBJ2-1	NA	TGTGCCAGCAGTGAAGATTACGGGGGAGCGCTAAGCTCCTACAATGAGCAGTTCTTC	CASSEDYGGALSSYNEQFF
14	TRBV5-8	TRBD1	TRBJ1-2	few	TGTGCCAGCCAACACCGCGACAGGGACTATGGCTACACCTTC	CASQHRDRDYGYTF
14	TRBV28	NA	TRBJ2-5	NA	TGTGCCAGCTCAGGGGCTACGTATTCGGAGACCCAGTACTTC	CASSGATYSETQYF
16	TRBV25-1	NA	TRBJ2-5	NA	TGTGCCAGCAGTGAATCCCGCCGGCTCGGGAAAGAGACCCAGTACTTC	CASSESRRLGKETQYF
14	TRBV9	NA	TRBJ1-4	NA	TGTGCCAGCAGCGCCCAGGGGAATAATGAAAAACTGTTTTTT	CASSAQGNNEKLFF
17	TRBV5-8	NA	TRBJ2-7	NA	TGTGCCAGCAGCTTCCCAGGCGAGTTGGTTGACTCCTACGAGCAGTACTTC	CASSFPGELVDSYEQYF
13	TRBV11-3	NA	TRBJ1-2	NA	TGTGCCAGCAGCTTATTCTCCCCCTATGGCTACACCTTC	CASSLFSPYGYTF
18	TRBV23-1	NA	TRBJ1-5	NA	TGCGCCAGCAGTCAAGGCTCTGAGAGCAGGGCTCTAAGACAGCCCCAGCATTTT	CASSQGSESRALRQPQHF